These 32 T cell receptor beta chains originate from one sample sequenced in a study of blood T cell repertoires in COVID-19. TCRdb keeps only in-frame clones here, not all; method: immunoSEQ multiplex PCR. The data hold a few hundred thousand clones, with 75% to 85% observed a single time. Sequencing was done on a sample of peripheral blood. The receptors derive from a woman in her 30s with COVID-19, enrolled during active disease.

This clone occurred once. CDR3 coding DNA: TGTGCCGGATCCGGGACATGGAACACTGAAGCTTTCTTT. This codes for CAGSGTWNTEAFF. The chain combines TRBV28 with TRBJ1-1; D perhaps matches TRBD1 (6 bases). CDR3 size: 13 residues. V was shortened by 11 bases and J by 1 base, with 14 bases between the two germline ends. The germline V gene has CDR1 MDHEN and CDR2 SYDVKM. Drawing the rest from reference TRBV28 and TRBJ1-1, the complete variable domain is DVKVTQSSRYLVKRTGEKVFLECVQDMDHENMFWYRQDPGLGLRLIYFSYDVKMKEKGDIPEGYSVSREKKERFSLILESASTNQTSMYLCAGSGTWNTEAFFGQGTRLTVV.

The chain has TRBV19 and TRBJ2-7; D perhaps matches TRBD1 (5 bases). The germline V gene encodes CDR1 LNHDA and CDR2 SQIVND (reference sequence). The V and J ends lost 4 bases and 2 bases respectively, with 12 bases between them. This CDR3 is built from 14 residues. In nucleotides, the CDR3 is TGTGCCAGTAGTACTCCAGGGAATGCCTACGAGCAGTACTTC. Protein product: CASSTPGNAYEQYF. The variable domain in full, completed from reference TRBV19 and TRBJ2-7, reads DGGITQSPKYLFRKEGQNVTLSCEQNLNHDAMYWYRQDPGQGLRLIYYSQIVNDFQKGDIAEGYSVSREKKESFPLTVTSAQKNPTAFYLCASSTPGNAYEQYFGPGTRLTVT.

V and J are TRBV24-1 and TRBJ2-7; possible D gene TRBD1, 5 bases. V lost 4 bases and J 3 bases, leaving 12 bases between the germline ends. CDR3 length equals 14 residues. CDR1 and CDR2 from the germline V gene are KGHDR and SFDVKD. The CDR3 here is CATSEYPDIYEQYF. The CDR3 DNA follows: TGTGCCACCAGTGAGTACCCGGACATCTACGAGCAGTACTTC.

This chain joins TRBV4-2 and TRBJ2-2; 9 positions match TRBD2. Germline CDR1 LGHNA, CDR2 YNFKEQ. V was clipped by 3 bases and J by 5 bases; unmatched bases: 1. This CDR3 contains 14 residues. CDR3: CASSHTSGTGELFF. Written as DNA, the CDR3 is TGTGCCAGCAGCCACACTAGCGGGACCGGGGAGCTGTTTTTT.

This chain links TRBV28 with TRBJ2-7, with D perhaps TRBD2 (5 bases). This CDR3 has 15 residues. Trimming cost V 5 bases and J 2 bases, with 16 bases left between them. The germline CDR1 and CDR2 sequences are MDHEN and SYDVKM. In DNA form, the CDR3 reads TGTGCCAGCAGTCCCCTTTTTCGGGGAACCTACGAGCAGTACTTC. Its translation is CASSPLFRGTYEQYF.

CDR3 sequence: CAIKIRGQEKIIHSFNYGYTF. CDR3 bases: TGTGCCATCAAGATCAGGGGACAGGAGAAAATCATACACTCCTTTAACTATGGCTACACCTTC. This rearrangement joins TRBV10-3 to TRBJ1-2; 8 bases are shared with TRBD1. Germline-derived CDR1 and CDR2 are ENHRY and SYGVKD. The CDR3 consists of 21 residues. V lost 7 bases to trimming and J lost 1 base; unmatched junction nucleotides: 26.

This clone was picked up a small number of times. The chain is built from TRBV7-9 and TRBJ1-5; TRBD1 matches 8 bases. CDR1 and CDR2 from the germline V gene are SEHNR and FQNEAQ (reference sequence). The V and J ends lost 1 base and 6 bases, in that order; junction bases with no gene match: 5. The CDR3 contains 15 residues. CDR3 protein: CASSLGQGRVQPQHF. As DNA, the CDR3 is TGTGCCAGCAGCTTAGGACAGGGGAGAGTTCAGCCCCAGCATTTT.

This sequence joins TRBV25-1 and TRBJ1-1; 12 bases align to TRBD1. CDR1 MGHDK and CDR2 SYGVNS come from the germline V gene. CDR3 size: 16 residues. V lost 8 bases and J lost 5; bases outside the gene matches: 12. In DNA form, the CDR3 reads TGTGCCAGCTTCAGTCCGGGACAGGGGGCGCCGACTGAAGCTTTCTTT. This sequence encodes CASFSPGQGAPTEAFF.

The V and J genes are TRBV6-2 or TRBV6-3 and TRBJ1-6; D is ambiguous. Germline CDR1 is MNHEY and CDR2 is SVGEGT. The CDR3 has 12 residues. Trimming took 2 bases from V and 14 from J, leaving 10 bases between them. The chain's CDR3 is CASSYHQTSLHF. The CDR3 DNA reads as TGTGCCAGCAGTTACCACCAGACATCCCTCCACTTT.

The CDR3 nucleotides are TGTGCCAGCAGTTCGTTTCCGGGCTACGAGCAGTACTTC. Translation: CASSSFPGYEQYF. The chain is built from TRBV27 and TRBJ2-7; no reliable D call. Germline CDR1 MNHEY, CDR2 SMNVEV (reference sequence). Between the trimmed V and J ends, which lost 4 bases and 3 bases, there was a span of 10 bases. The CDR3 covers 13 residues.

V and J are TRBV7-3 and TRBJ2-1; 12 bases align to TRBD2. J lost 8 bases, V lost 5 bases, and 7 bases had no gene match. CDR1 and CDR2 (germline): SGHTA, FQGTGA. CDR3 length: 15 residues. The CDR3: CASSIRTSGIDEQFF. Here the CDR3 DNA reads TGTGCCAGCAGCATAAGGACTAGCGGGATCGATGAGCAGTTCTTC.

The rearrangement uses TRBV7-2 and TRBJ1-1; D remains unclear. Between the trimmed V and J ends, which lost 2 bases and 11 bases, there was a span of 15 bases. CDR3 length: 13 amino acids. The germline V gene encodes CDR1 SGHTA and CDR2 FQGNSA. CDR3 residues: CASSLISTPGAFF. The CDR3 DNA follows: TGTGCCAGCAGCTTAATTTCTACACCGGGGGCTTTCTTT.

The chain combines TRBV2 with TRBJ2-4; tentative D call: TRBD1 (6 bases). There are 13 residues in the CDR3. Germline V CDR1 and CDR2: SNHLY, FYNNEI. The V and J ends lost 5 bases and 14 bases respectively, with 19 bases between them. The CDR3 loop reads CASSTGLGQSEYF. DNA for the CDR3: TGTGCCAGCAGTACCGGACTCGGACAGTCGGAGTACTTC.

The gene calls are TRBV5-1 and TRBJ2-7, with a weak D call TRBD1 (7 bases). The CDR3 extends over 14 amino acids. Per germline, CDR1 SGHRS and CDR2 YFSETQ. The V gene lost 4 bases and the J gene lost 7 bases, with 18 bases spanning the gap. The CDR3 DNA follows: TGCGCCAGCAGCCGGGGGACAGAAGCTTTAGAGCAGTACTTC. Translating gives CASSRGTEALEQYF.

The rearrangement joins TRBV19 to TRBJ1-4; tentatively, D is TRBD1 (5 bases). The germline CDR1 and CDR2 sequences are LNHDA and SQIVND (reference sequence). The CDR3 consists of 15 residues. V lost 1 base to trimming and J lost 2 bases, with 8 bases between them. The CDR3 nucleotides read TGTGCCAGTAGTATAGCAAAGGGGACTAATGAAAAACTGTTTTTT. Translated, it gives CASSIAKGTNEKLFF.

The V and J genes are TRBV10-3 and TRBJ2-1; D ambiguous. CDR1 is ENHRY, CDR2 SYGVKD, per germline. CDR3 size: 13 residues. Between the trimmed V and J ends, which lost 2 bases and 7 bases, there was a span of 9 bases. DNA of the CDR3: TGTGCCATCAGTGAGCTCCTGGAGAATGAGCAGTTCTTC. Translation: CAISELLENEQFF.

The chain uses TRBV5-6 and TRBJ2-7; D is perhaps TRBD2 (7 bases). The germline V and J ends were trimmed by 0 bases and 3 bases, with 16 bases remaining between them. CDR1 SGHDT and CDR2 YYEEEE come from the germline V gene. The CDR3 runs to 16 residues. The CDR3 DNA is TGTGCCAGCAGCTTGGCGGTGGGGGGGGCCTACTACGAGCAGTACTTC. Translating it yields CASSLAVGGAYYEQYF.

V gene TRBV12-5 combines with J gene TRBJ1-5; 7 bases align to TRBD1. Trimming cost V 2 bases and J 5 bases; bases outside gene matches: 12. The CDR3 has 17 amino acids. In germline, CDR1 is LGHNT, CDR2 FRNRAP. The CDR3 spells CASGLSKYRDSDQPQHF. CDR3 bases: TGTGCTAGTGGTTTGTCGAAGTACCGGGACAGCGATCAGCCCCAGCATTTT.

This chain links TRBV7-2 with TRBJ1-6, with a possible D match to TRBD1 (6 bases). Trimming left V 5 bases short and J 10 bases short, with 15 bases between. From germline, CDR1 is SGHTA and CDR2 FQGNSA. The CDR3 covers 14 residues. In DNA, the CDR3 is TGTGCCAGCAGCCCCCGAGACAGGTTCTCACCCCTCCACTTT. Its translation is CASSPRDRFSPLHF.

V is TRBV6-2 or TRBV6-3 and J is TRBJ2-3, with TRBD2 matching over 9 bases. Germline lookup yields CDR1 MNHEY and CDR2 SVGEGT. CDR3 length equals 16 residues. V trimming: 0 bases; J trimming: 2 bases; junction bases outside the gene matches: 3. As DNA, the CDR3 is TGTGCCAGCAGTTACTCTAGCGGGGGCCTCACAGATACGCAGTATTTT. As protein: CASSYSSGGLTDTQYF.

The chain carries TRBV7-2 and TRBJ2-7; 9 positions match TRBD1. Trimming took 5 bases from V and 3 from J; bases not matched to a gene: 14. The CDR3 is 17 amino acids. Germline V gene sequence: CDR1 SGHTA, CDR2 FQGNSA. As DNA, the CDR3 is TGTGCCAGCAGCGTACAGGGGGCCCTGTTTGGAGGCTACGAGCAGTACTTC. Translating it yields CASSVQGALFGGYEQYF. Variable domain in full (rest from reference TRBV7-2 and TRBJ2-7): GAGVSQSPSNKVTEKGKDVELRCDPISGHTALYWYRQSLGQGLEFLIYFQGNSAPDKSGLPSDRFSAERTGGSVSTLTIQRTQQEDSAVYLCASSVQGALFGGYEQYFGPGTRLTVT.

The chain carries TRBV18 and TRBJ2-7, with unresolved D. CDR1 KGHSH and CDR2 LQKENI come from the germline V gene. Trimming took 3 bases from V and 5 from J, leaving 17 bases between them. The CDR3 length is 15 residues. CDR3 sequence: CASSPGSQGWHEQYF. DNA of the CDR3: TGTGCCAGCTCACCCGGGTCACAAGGCTGGCACGAGCAGTACTTC.

V is TRBV18 and J is TRBJ2-1, with 10 bases lining up with TRBD2. Germline V CDR1 and CDR2: KGHSH, LQKENI. This CDR3 has 17 amino acids. V trimming: 0 bases; J trimming: 8 bases; junction bases outside the gene matches: 10. Here the CDR3 DNA reads TGTGCCAGCTCACCACCTTTTGCTAGCGGGGGTGAGGATGAGCAGTTCTTC. Translated: CASSPPFASGGEDEQFF.

V usage is TRBV6-6 and J usage is TRBJ1-1, with TRBD1 as a possible D gene (5 bases). Germline CDR1 is MNHNY and CDR2 is SVGAGI (reference sequence). The CDR3 length is 11 residues. Trimming shortened V by 6 bases and J by 10 bases, and 12 bases separated the two germline ends. The CDR3 nucleotides are TGTGCCAGCAGCTCAGCCCAGGGAGCTTTCTTT. It codes for CASSSAQGAFF.

V gene TRBV7-2 combines with J gene TRBJ1-2; D possibly corresponds to TRBD1 (5 bases). The length of the CDR3 is 14 residues. V was clipped by 4 bases and J by 7 bases, with 16 bases between them. CDR1 is SGHTA, CDR2 FQGNSA, per germline. This CDR3 reads CASSYSGVDSGYTF. The CDR3 DNA is TGTGCCAGCAGCTACTCGGGGGTGGATAGTGGCTACACCTTC. Full variable domain (outside the CDR3, taken from reference TRBV7-2 and TRBJ1-2): GAGVSQSPSNKVTEKGKDVELRCDPISGHTALYWYRQSLGQGLEFLIYFQGNSAPDKSGLPSDRFSAERTGGSVSTLTIQRTQQEDSAVYLCASSYSGVDSGYTFGSGTRLTVV.

The chain has TRBV5-1 and TRBJ2-1; possibly TRBD2 for D (6 bases). Germline assignment: CDR1 SGHRS and CDR2 YFSETQ. The V gene lost 3 bases and the J gene lost 5 bases, with 12 bases spanning the gap. The CDR3 contains 14 residues. In DNA form, the CDR3 reads TGCGCCAGCAGCTCCCAGACTAGTAACAATGAGCAGTTCTTC. This encodes CASSSQTSNNEQFF.

The chain is built from TRBV18 and TRBJ2-1; 9 bases align to TRBD2. The V segment lost 2 bases and the J segment 8 bases; nucleotides outside the gene matches: 10. Germline V CDR1 and CDR2: KGHSH, LQKENI. The CDR3 consists of 16 residues. Here the CDR3 DNA reads TGTGCCAGCTCACCAACGGCGGGGGGGCCTATTTATGAGCAGTTCTTC. This gives the protein CASSPTAGGPIYEQFF.

The chain links TRBV18 to TRBJ1-1; D is unclear. Germline V lookup: CDR1 KGHSH, CDR2 LQKENI. Between the trimmed V and J ends, which lost 2 bases and 5 bases, there was a span of 15 bases. The CDR3 totals 15 residues. The CDR3 DNA sequence: TGTGCCAGCTCACCATCAGTAACGGCGGTAACTGAAGCTTTCTTT. This encodes CASSPSVTAVTEAFF.

This clone has a single count. The V gene is TRBV29-1, the J gene TRBJ1-6; TRBD1 is a possible D gene (6 bases). The V gene's germline CDR1 is SQVTM and CDR2 ANQGSEA. Trimming took off 0 bases at V and 18 bases at J, with 15 bases between the two ends. CDR3 length: 12 amino acids. The chain's CDR3 is CSVEDGSGTSHF. Here the CDR3 DNA reads TGCAGCGTTGAAGACGGATCCGGGACATCCCACTTT.

The chain recombines TRBV6-4 with TRBJ2-3; D remains unclear. CDR3 length equals 15 residues. Per the germline V gene, CDR1 is MRHNA and CDR2 is SNTAGT. Between the trimmed V and J ends, which lost 4 bases and 0 bases, there was a span of 11 bases. The CDR3 nucleotides are TGTGCCAGCAGTGTATCGGCAGGAAGCACAGATACGCAGTATTTT. Residues: CASSVSAGSTDTQYF.

J is TRBJ2-7 and V is TRBV4-3; D may be TRBD2 (6 bases). Germline V CDR1 and CDR2: LGHNA, YSLEER. The CDR3 consists of 13 residues. V shed 0 bases and J shed 7 bases, with 10 bases lying between them. The CDR3 sequence is CASSQDPGGEQYF. CDR3 sequence (DNA): TGCGCCAGCAGCCAAGATCCCGGGGGAGAGCAGTACTTC.

This clone was counted once. The V and J genes are TRBV7-6 and TRBJ1-1, with D unresolved. V gave up 5 bases and J gave up 7 bases, with 14 bases separating them. The CDR3 is made up of 13 amino acids. Germline V gene data show CDR1 as SGHVS and CDR2 as FNYEAQ. The CDR3, as DNA: TGTGCCAGCAGCCCCGAGAACTTTAATGAAGCTTTCTTT. Protein product: CASSPENFNEAFF.